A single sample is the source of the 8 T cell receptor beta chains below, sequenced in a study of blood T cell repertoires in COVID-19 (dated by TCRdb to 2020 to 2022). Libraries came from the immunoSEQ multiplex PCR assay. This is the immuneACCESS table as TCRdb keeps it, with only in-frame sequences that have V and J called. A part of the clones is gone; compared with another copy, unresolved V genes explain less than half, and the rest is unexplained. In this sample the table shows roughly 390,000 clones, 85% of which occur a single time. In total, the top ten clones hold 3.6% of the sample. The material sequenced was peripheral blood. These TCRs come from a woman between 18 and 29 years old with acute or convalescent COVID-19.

This CDR3 is CASGLVRGGNPEAFF. CDR3 nucleotides: TGTGCTAGTGGTTTGGTACGGGGGGGTAATCCTGAAGCTTTCTTT. The chain recombines TRBV12-5 with TRBJ1-1; tentative D call: TRBD1 (5 bases). Germline values: CDR1 LGHNT, CDR2 FRNRAP. Between the trimmed V and J ends, which lost 0 bases and 6 bases, there was a span of 14 bases. The CDR3 has 15 amino acids.

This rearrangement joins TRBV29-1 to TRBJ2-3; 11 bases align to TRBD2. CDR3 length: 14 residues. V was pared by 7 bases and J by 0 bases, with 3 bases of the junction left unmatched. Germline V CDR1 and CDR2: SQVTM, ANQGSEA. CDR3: CSAGTSGSTDTQYF. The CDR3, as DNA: TGCAGCGCCGGGACTAGCGGAAGCACAGATACGCAGTATTTT.

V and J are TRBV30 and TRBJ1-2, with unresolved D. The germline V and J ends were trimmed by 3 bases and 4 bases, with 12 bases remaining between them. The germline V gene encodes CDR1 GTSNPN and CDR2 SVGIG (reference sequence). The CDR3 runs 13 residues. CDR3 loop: CAWRSQDRYGYTF. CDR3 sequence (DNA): TGTGCCTGGAGGTCCCAGGATCGCTATGGCTACACCTTC.

CDR3 residues: CASSVAGGYGYTF. The CDR3 region has the DNA TGTGCCAGCAGCGTGGCAGGGGGGTATGGCTACACCTTC. This chain links TRBV9 with TRBJ1-2; 7 bases align to TRBD1. The V and J ends lost 2 bases and 5 bases, in that order; junction bases with no gene match: 3. The CDR3 extends over 13 amino acids. Germline loops: CDR1 SGDLS, CDR2 YYNGEE.

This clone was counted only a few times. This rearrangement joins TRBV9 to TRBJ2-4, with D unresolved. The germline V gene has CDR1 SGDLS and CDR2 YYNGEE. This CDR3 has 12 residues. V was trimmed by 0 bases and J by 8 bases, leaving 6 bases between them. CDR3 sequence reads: CASSVDGDIQYF. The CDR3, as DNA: TGTGCCAGCAGCGTAGACGGAGACATTCAGTACTTC.

This CDR3 reads CASRKADSYNEQFF. The DNA of the CDR3 is TGCGCCAGCAGAAAAGCGGACTCCTACAATGAGCAGTTCTTC. The V and J genes are TRBV5-1 and TRBJ2-1; maybe TRBD2 (5 bases). With 5 bases removed from V and 0 bases from J, the gap between germline ends came to 9 bases. This CDR3 contains 14 residues. Germline values: CDR1 SGHRS, CDR2 YFSETQ. Combining the CDR3 with reference TRBV5-1 and TRBJ2-1 gives the whole variable domain KAGVTQTPRYLIKTRGQQVTLSCSPISGHRSVSWYQQTPGQGLQFLFEYFSETQRNKGNFPGRFSGRQFSNSRSEMNVSTLELGDSALYLCASRKADSYNEQFFGPGTRLTVL.

The CDR3 region is CASGRGFEAFF. DNA for the CDR3: TGTGCCAGCGGCAGGGGGTTTGAAGCTTTCTTT. V and J are TRBV6-5 and TRBJ1-1, with 7 bases aligning to TRBD1. The germline gives CDR1 MNHEY, CDR2 SVGAGI. V gave up 8 bases and J gave up 7 bases; unmatched junction bases: 4. CDR3 length: 11 residues.

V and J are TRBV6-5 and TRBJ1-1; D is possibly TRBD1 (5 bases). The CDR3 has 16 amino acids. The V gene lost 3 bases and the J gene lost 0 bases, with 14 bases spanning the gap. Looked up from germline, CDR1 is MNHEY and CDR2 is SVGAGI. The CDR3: CASSYETETLNTEAFF. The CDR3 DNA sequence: TGTGCCAGCAGTTATGAGACAGAGACATTGAACACTGAAGCTTTCTTT.